This T cell receptor (beta chain) was profiled in a study of T-cell memory formation after mild COVID-19. Study context: In these data, TCR clusters were largely donor specific.

Amplification by 5'RACE using constant-segment primers produced TCR alpha and TCR beta cDNA libraries that carried sample barcodes and UMIs. TCRdb reanalysed the 5' RACE reads using MiXCR and keeps one entry per CDR3 protein. The profile shows 500,000 to 650,000 distinct CDR3 sequences, approximately 21% of them singletons. Per germline, CDR1 GTSNPN and CDR2 SVGIG (reference sequence). There are 14 residues in the CDR3. Trimming removed 2 bases from V and 7 bases from J; junction bases left unmatched: 3. As to this clonotype: Antigen specificity is unknown.

Points from the study as a whole: Those CD4+ clones that contracted were mainly in CM and EM (CD8+ ones in EMRA). Clones that shrank (day 15 to 85) were balanced CD4/CD8, whereas later expanders leaned CD4+.

This rearrangement joins TRBV30 to TRBJ1-4; 11 bases align to TRBD1. This sequence originates from an adult woman who had mild COVID-19 (a few samples of this study predate the infection). Cell type and time point are not known. The sequencing sample was made of PBMCs or a T cell subset sorted from them (not recorded which). CDR3 DNA sequence: TGTGCCTGGAGTTGGACAGGGGGCAGTGAAAAACTGTTTTTT. Translating it yields CAWSWTGGSEKLFF.